The 5 T cell receptor beta chains below were found in one sample sequenced in a study of blood T cell repertoires in COVID-19. The protocol was immunoSEQ multiplex PCR, while the TCRdb copy is restricted to in-frame clones and leaves out a portion. The table lists under 300,000 clones, around nine tenths of them singletons. The source material was PBMCs or T cells enriched from blood (not recorded which). The receptors come from a woman aged 35 to 49 who had been exposed to COVID-19.

The chain carries TRBV11-2 and TRBJ1-5; TRBD1 agrees at 7 bases. V shed 3 bases and J 4 bases; nucleotides not matched to a gene: 6. CDR3 size: 15 residues. The germline CDR1 and CDR2 sequences are SGHAT and FQNNGV. In nucleotides, the CDR3 is TGTGCCAGCAGCTTGGAAGGGGGCGGGAATCAGCCCCAGCATTTT. Protein sequence: CASSLEGGGNQPQHF.

The rearrangement joins TRBV18 to TRBJ1-4; D gene ambiguous. Per germline, CDR1 KGHSH and CDR2 LQKENI. Trimming pared 3 bases from V and 4 bases from J, leaving 12 bases between. The CDR3 contains 15 residues. This chain's CDR3 is CASSPRHNSNEKLFF. The CDR3, as DNA: TGTGCCAGCTCACCGCGACACAACAGTAATGAAAAACTGTTTTTT. Using reference TRBV18 and TRBJ1-4 for the parts outside the CDR3, the full variable domain is NAGVMQNPRHLVRRRGQEARLRCSPMKGHSHVYWYRQLPEEGLKFMVYLQKENIIDESGMPKERFSAEFPKEGPSILRIQQVVRGDSAAYFCASSPRHNSNEKLFFGSGTQLSVL.

The rearrangement uses TRBV13 and TRBJ1-2; 9 bases are a match to TRBD1. The CDR3 covers 14 residues. Germline V gene lookup returns CDR1 PRHDT and CDR2 FYEKMQ (reference sequence). The trim removed 5 bases at V and 5 bases at J, leaving 6 bases unmatched. The CDR3 nucleotides are TGTGCCAGCAGCCCGTCCGGGACAGGGTATGGCTACACCTTC. Translating it yields CASSPSGTGYGYTF.

This clone was seen only once. The V and J genes are TRBV20-1 and TRBJ2-7, with 9 bases fitting TRBD2. V shed 3 bases and J 4 bases; nucleotides not matched to a gene: 13. The CDR3 length is 16 residues. Germline V gene data show CDR1 as DFQATT and CDR2 as SNEGSKA (reference sequence). CDR3 sequence (DNA): TGCAGTGCTAGTGCTAGCGGGGCGTACGCAATTTACGAGCAGTACTTC. It translates to CSASASGAYAIYEQYF.

This clone was observed many times. The chain uses TRBV25-1 and TRBJ2-5, with TRBD2 identical over 11 bases. Unmatched junction bases numbered 8, after V lost 3 bases and J lost 5 bases. There are 16 residues in the CDR3. Germline V gene lookup returns CDR1 MGHDK and CDR2 SYGVNS. The CDR3 spells CASSDPRLAGRETQYF. The CDR3 nucleotides read TGTGCCAGCAGTGATCCCAGACTAGCGGGAAGGGAGACCCAGTACTTC.